The 5 T cell receptor beta chains presented below share a single source sample, sequenced in a study of CD8 T cells in Susac syndrome. An amount of RNA that ranged from about 0.45 to 1 ug was reverse transcribed with random hexamers. MiXCR, applied by TCRdb to the immunoSEQ multiplex PCR reads, yields one record per CDR3 protein. This sample yields roughly 150,000 distinct CDR3 sequences, of which roughly 95% are seen a single time; about 0.16% belongs to the top ten. Specimen: CD4+ T cells from PBMCs. The source is a human donor with Susac syndrome.

V usage is TRBV12-5 and J usage is TRBJ1-1; tentatively, D is TRBD1 (5 bases). This CDR3 region has 13 residues. V was pared by 4 bases and J by 3 bases, with 9 bases between. The V gene's germline CDR1 is LGHNT and CDR2 FRNRAP. CDR3 loop: CASGSGPHTEAFF. The CDR3 DNA sequence: TGTGCTAGTGGTTCGGGACCGCACACTGAAGCTTTCTTT.

The chain joins TRBV29-1 to TRBJ1-2, with a possible D match to TRBD1 (6 bases). The germline V gene has CDR1 SQVTM and CDR2 ANQGSEA. V was cut by 3 bases and J by 6 bases, with 11 bases left in between. The CDR3 is 12 amino acids. CDR3 in amino acids: CSVDVRGHGYTF. The CDR3, as DNA: TGCAGCGTTGATGTCAGGGGACATGGCTACACCTTC.

This chain connects TRBV20-1 to TRBJ1-5; perhaps TRBD1 as D (5 bases). Germline V gene lookup returns CDR1 DFQATT and CDR2 SNEGSKA (reference sequence). CDR3 length equals 13 residues. V lost 6 bases to trimming and J lost 4 bases, with 13 bases between them. The CDR3 nucleotides are TGCAGTGCGGGGCCGACCACTAATCAGCCCCAGCATTTT. This encodes CSAGPTTNQPQHF.

The chain couples TRBV29-1 to TRBJ1-5, with TRBD1 matching over 8 bases. V shed 3 bases, J shed 5 bases, and the junction held 9 bases outside the gene matches. Per germline, CDR1 SQVTM and CDR2 ANQGSEA. The CDR3 length is 15 residues. The DNA for the CDR3 is TGCAGCGTTGACCTCGGACAGGGCCGGGATCAGCCCCAGCATTTT. Its translation is CSVDLGQGRDQPQHF. The variable domain in full, with the rest retrieved from reference TRBV29-1 and TRBJ1-5, is SAVISQKPSRDICQRGTSLTIQCQVDSQVTMMFWYRQQPGQSLTLIATANQGSEATYESGFVIDKFPISRPNLTFSTLTVSNMSPEDSSIYLCSVDLGQGRDQPQHFGDGTRLSIL.

The chain joins TRBV3-1 to TRBJ1-2; weak D call: TRBD1 (6 bases). This CDR3 is 13 amino acids long. V dropped 6 bases and J dropped 8 bases, with 16 bases sitting between them. The germline gives CDR1 LGHDT, CDR2 YNNKEL (reference sequence). CDR3 in amino acids: CASSPVGGGGYTF. CDR3 coding DNA: TGTGCCAGCAGTCCGGTTGGAGGGGGAGGCTACACCTTC. Supplemented by reference TRBV3-1 and TRBJ1-2, the full variable domain reads DTAVSQTPKYLVTQMGNDKSIKCEQNLGHDTMYWYKQDSKKFLKIMFSYNNKELIINETVPNRFSPKSPDKAHLNLHINSLELGDSAVYFCASSPVGGGGYTFGSGTRLTVV.